Listed here is a single TCR beta chain. This record belongs to a study of cytomegalovirus exposure and HLA in healthy donors. PCR employed 60 Vbeta and 13 Jbeta primers. Assay: immunoSEQ multiplex PCR; the TCRdb copy retains only in-frame clones and omits some. The sample includes around 130,000 clones, 77% seen only once; the top ten take approximately 0.86%. This clonotype was obtained from a woman in her fifties or sixties in good health and CMV-seronegative. Sequencing used PBMCs.

This chain's CDR3 is CASSLGQGIDYGYTF. DNA for the CDR3: TGTGCCAGCAGCCTCGGACAGGGGATAGACTATGGCTACACCTTC. The J gene is TRBJ1-2, the V gene TRBV2, with 9 bases identical to TRBD1. This CDR3 comprises 15 residues. The ends lost 6 bases at V and 3 bases at J; junction bases unmatched: 8. CDR1 SNHLY and CDR2 FYNNEI come from the germline V gene.